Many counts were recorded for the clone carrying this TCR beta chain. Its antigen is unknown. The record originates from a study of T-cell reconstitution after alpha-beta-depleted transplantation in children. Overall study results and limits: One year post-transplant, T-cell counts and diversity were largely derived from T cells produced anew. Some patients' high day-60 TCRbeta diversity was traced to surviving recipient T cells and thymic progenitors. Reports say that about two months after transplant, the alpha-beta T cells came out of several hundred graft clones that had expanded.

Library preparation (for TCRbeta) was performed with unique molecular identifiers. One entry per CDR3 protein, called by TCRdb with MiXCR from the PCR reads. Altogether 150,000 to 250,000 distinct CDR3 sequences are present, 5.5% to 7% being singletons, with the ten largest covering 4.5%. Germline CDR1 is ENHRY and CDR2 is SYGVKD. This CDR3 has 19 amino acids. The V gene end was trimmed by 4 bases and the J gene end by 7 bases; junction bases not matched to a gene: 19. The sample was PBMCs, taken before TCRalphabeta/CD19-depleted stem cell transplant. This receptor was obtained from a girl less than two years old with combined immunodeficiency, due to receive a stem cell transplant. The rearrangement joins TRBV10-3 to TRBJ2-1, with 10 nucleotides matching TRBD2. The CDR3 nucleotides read TGTGCCATCAGTGGGGTAGATCTAGCGGGAGAGCGTCGCTGGAATGAGCAGTTCTTC. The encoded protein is CAISGVDLAGERRWNEQFF.